The 24 T cell receptor beta chains reported below all come from one sample, sequenced in a study of T-cell reconstitution after alpha-beta-depleted transplantation in children. For TCRbeta, the library was prepared with unique molecular identifiers. TCRdb processed the PCR reads anew with MiXCR; each CDR3 protein has one entry. The sample records some 830,000 distinct CDR3 sequences, roughly 15% being singletons. Sequences were derived from PBMCs, mostly from graft donor cells, sampled 360 days after TCRalphabeta/CD19-depleted stem cell transplant. The origin of the receptors is a male patient between 5 and 17 years old who had a stem cell transplant for acute lymphoblastic leukemia, so the T cells may come from the graft donor.

The rearrangement uses TRBV5-1 and TRBJ2-5, with TRBD2 matching over 10 bases. Germline CDR1 and CDR2: SGHRS and YFSETQ. With 0 bases clipped from V and 2 bases from J, the junction kept 13 bases outside the gene matches. CDR3 size: 19 residues. The CDR3 reads CASSLGSLAGAHYQETQYF. DNA for the CDR3: TGCGCCAGCAGCTTGGGGTCGCTAGCGGGAGCCCACTATCAAGAGACCCAGTACTTC.

The V call is TRBV20-1, the J call TRBJ2-7; the match to TRBD2 covers 8 bases. This CDR3 region has 14 residues. Germline V gene sequence: CDR1 DFQATT, CDR2 SNEGSKA (reference sequence). The V and J ends lost 5 bases and 4 bases, in that order; junction bases with no gene match: 10. Written as DNA, the CDR3 is TGCAGTGCTTCTAGCGGGCTAGCGGCTTACGAGCAGTACTTC. Its protein product is CSASSGLAAYEQYF.

The chain links TRBV30 to TRBJ2-5; D perhaps matches TRBD1 (5 bases). The CDR3 runs 13 residues. The germline gives CDR1 GTSNPN, CDR2 SVGIG (reference sequence). V lost 3 bases and J 0 bases, leaving 8 bases between the germline ends. This CDR3 is CAWRYRNQETQYF. CDR3 DNA: TGTGCCTGGAGGTACAGGAACCAAGAGACCCAGTACTTC.

The J gene is TRBJ1-5, the V gene TRBV12-3 or TRBV12-4, with 9 bases lining up with TRBD1. This CDR3 has 16 amino acids. V lost 5 bases and J lost 3; bases outside the gene matches: 8. The CDR3 coding sequence is TGTGCCAGCAGTGGAGACAGGGGGGCGGCCAATCAGCCCCAGCATTTT. Its translation is CASSGDRGAANQPQHF.

This clonotype was detected only a few times. The rearrangement uses TRBV5-5 and TRBJ2-7; D may be TRBD2 (5 bases). The CDR3 runs 14 residues. Trimming took off 0 bases at V and 4 bases at J, with 11 bases between the two ends. CDR1 is SGHKS, CDR2 YYEKEE, per germline (reference sequence). The CDR3, as DNA: TGTGCCAGCAGCTTGGCGGGGAATTATTACGAGCAGTACTTC. Its protein product is CASSLAGNYYEQYF.

The chain's CDR3 is CATSDPGLGGNTGELFF. The CDR3 DNA is TGTGCCACCAGTGATCCGGGACTAGGGGGGAACACCGGGGAGCTGTTTTTT. The chain employs TRBV24-1 and TRBJ2-2; 8 nucleotides agree with TRBD2. Germline V lookup: CDR1 KGHDR, CDR2 SFDVKD. The CDR3 sequence is 17 residues long. V lost 3 bases and J lost 1; bases outside the gene matches: 6.

The chain links TRBV14 to TRBJ1-2, with D possibly being TRBD1 (5 bases). This CDR3 spans 15 amino acids. V shed 0 bases and J shed 8 bases, with 16 bases lying between them. CDR1 and CDR2 (germline): SGHDN, FVKESK. The CDR3: CASSQDSGFFYGYTF. Here the CDR3 DNA reads TGTGCCAGCAGCCAAGACTCAGGGTTTTTTTACGGCTACACCTTC.

This clonotype was detected a few times. This chain joins TRBV29-1 and TRBJ1-1; the D gene is possibly TRBD1 (5 bases). V was cut by 6 bases and J by 11 bases, with 19 bases left in between. CDR3 size: 12 residues. Per the germline V gene, CDR1 is SQVTM and CDR2 is ANQGSEA. As DNA, the CDR3 is TGCAGCGTCGCTAGAGGGGATACGGCGGCTTTCTTT. It specifies CSVARGDTAAFF. Using reference TRBV29-1 and TRBJ1-1 for the parts outside the CDR3, the full variable domain is SAVISQKPSRDICQRGTSLTIQCQVDSQVTMMFWYRQQPGQSLTLIATANQGSEATYESGFVIDKFPISRPNLTFSTLTVSNMSPEDSSIYLCSVARGDTAAFFGQGTRLTVV.

Concerning this clonotype itself: A much larger clone differs from this one at a single base, so this may be a read error. The rearrangement links TRBV11-2 to TRBJ2-1; D not certain. The better agreement between TRBJ2-7 and the DNA end casts doubt on the J call. CDR1 and CDR2 (germline): SGHAT, FQNNGV. This CDR3 has 15 amino acids. The CDR3 loop is CASSLVPSLYNEQYF. CDR3 DNA: TGTGCCAGCAGCTTAGTCCCGAGCTTATACAATGAGCAGTACTTC.

This clonotype was counted a few times. The chain combines TRBV4-1 with TRBJ2-7; no reliable D call. This CDR3 comprises 16 residues. CDR1 and CDR2 (germline): MGHRA, YSYEKL. V was cut by 1 base and J by 4 bases, with 17 bases left in between. The DNA of the CDR3 is TGCGCCAGCAGCCAAGGCCTAGGAGACCCATTTTACGAGCAGTACTTC. Translating gives CASSQGLGDPFYEQYF.

This clonotype was recorded many times. The chain is built from TRBV5-1 and TRBJ2-3; possible D gene TRBD2, 6 bases. Trimming stripped 7 bases from V and 4 bases from J, with 13 bases between. Germline V gene sequence: CDR1 SGHRS, CDR2 YFSETQ. This CDR3 is 13 amino acids long. The CDR3 protein is CASQTREADTQYF. In nucleotides, the CDR3 is TGCGCCAGCCAAACGAGGGAGGCAGATACGCAGTATTTT.

In this sample, this clonotype turned up a few times. V gene TRBV12-3 or TRBV12-4 combines with J gene TRBJ2-5, with D unclear. Trimming removed 7 bases at V and 1 base at J, with 10 bases between. CDR3 size: 13 residues. This chain's CDR3 is CASTGHFQETQYF. Written as DNA, the CDR3 is TGTGCCAGCACAGGCCACTTCCAAGAGACCCAGTACTTC.

This clonotype has ten or more counts. V and J are TRBV5-1 and TRBJ1-1; tentative D call: TRBD1 (6 bases). Trimming took 0 bases from V and 10 from J, leaving 10 bases between them. CDR3 size: 12 residues. Germline V gene sequence: CDR1 SGHRS, CDR2 YFSETQ. The CDR3 sequence is CASSLEGGGAFF. Here the CDR3 DNA reads TGCGCCAGCAGCTTGGAGGGGGGAGGAGCTTTCTTT.

This clonotype was seen more than once but under ten times. The V call is TRBV30, the J call TRBJ1-5, with TRBD1 identical over 10 bases. The CDR3 contains 13 residues. The germline gives CDR1 GTSNPN, CDR2 SVGIG (reference sequence). J was trimmed by 7 bases and V by 5 bases; bases with no gene match: 5. DNA of the CDR3: TGTGCCTGGCGACAGGGGGCGAGGCAGCCCCAGCATTTT. The encoded protein is CAWRQGARQPQHF.

This clonotype was seen more than once but under ten times. CDR3 amino acids: CASSDRGPHEQYF. The CDR3 DNA follows: TGTGCCAGCAGTGACAGGGGGCCCCACGAGCAGTACTTC. The V gene is TRBV6-6, the J gene TRBJ2-7; 10 bases align to TRBD1. Germline-derived CDR1 and CDR2 are MNHNY and SVGAGI (reference sequence). Trimming at V came to 5 bases and at J to 5 bases, leaving 3 bases not matched to a gene. The CDR3 sequence is 13 residues long.

V and J are TRBV5-1 and TRBJ1-2; D ambiguous. V was shortened by 1 base and J by 5 bases, with 12 bases between the two germline ends. The germline V gene has CDR1 SGHRS and CDR2 YFSETQ. The CDR3 consists of 14 residues. The CDR3 spells CASSLSQISYGYTF. DNA for the CDR3: TGCGCCAGCAGCTTGTCACAGATTTCATATGGCTACACCTTC.

The CDR3 loop is CASSRDRGAKNIQYF. The CDR3 DNA sequence: TGTGCCAGCAGTCGGGACAGGGGGGCCAAAAACATTCAGTACTTC. This chain links TRBV7-9 with TRBJ2-4; TRBD1 matches at 11 bases. With 6 bases clipped from V and 1 base from J, the junction kept 2 bases outside the gene matches. The CDR3 contains 15 residues. Germline lookup yields CDR1 SEHNR and CDR2 FQNEAQ (reference sequence).

This chain links TRBV5-1 with TRBJ2-1; a weak D match, TRBD2 (5 bases). Between the trimmed V and J ends, which lost 2 bases and 5 bases, there was a span of 14 bases. This CDR3 is built from 15 residues. Germline-derived CDR1 and CDR2 are SGHRS and YFSETQ. CDR3 DNA: TGCGCCAGCAGCTTTCTAGCTTCAGTGGACAATGAGCAGTTCTTC. Its translation is CASSFLASVDNEQFF.

V usage is TRBV20-1 and J usage is TRBJ2-5; TRBD2 matches at 8 bases. J lost 4 bases, V lost 6 bases, and 10 bases had no gene match. The CDR3 consists of 14 residues. Per the germline V gene, CDR1 is DFQATT and CDR2 is SNEGSKA (reference sequence). The CDR3 DNA follows: TGCAGTGCCCTTGTGCAAGCGGGAGCAGAGACCCAGTACTTC. This translates into CSALVQAGAETQYF.

This clonotype was found a few times. The chain recombines TRBV5-5 with TRBJ2-7; no clear D gene. Trimming left V 4 bases short and J 7 bases short, with 21 bases between. CDR3 length: 15 residues. From germline, CDR1 is SGHKS and CDR2 YYEKEE (reference sequence). The CDR3 DNA is TGTGCCAGCAGCGCTTCCCGCGTGGGCGCTTGGGAGCAGTACTTC. Amino acids: CASSASRVGAWEQYF.

The chain recombines TRBV5-1 with TRBJ2-7; D not certain. CDR1 and CDR2 (germline): SGHRS, YFSETQ. Trimming took off 2 bases at V and 5 bases at J, with 17 bases between the two ends. The CDR3 totals 15 residues. The CDR3 region is CASSFFHPSQDEQYF. CDR3 sequence (DNA): TGCGCCAGCAGCTTCTTCCACCCGAGTCAAGACGAGCAGTACTTC.

This chain joins TRBV4-2 and TRBJ2-7, with D perhaps TRBD2 (6 bases). The CDR3 has 19 amino acids. V shed 1 base and J shed 0 bases, with 22 bases lying between them. Germline loops: CDR1 LGHNA, CDR2 YNFKEQ. The CDR3 loop reads CASSQGTLASTMSSYEQYF. For the CDR3, the DNA is TGTGCCAGCAGCCAAGGGACACTAGCCTCAACTATGAGCTCCTACGAGCAGTACTTC.

In its sample, this clonotype was seen a few times. This rearrangement joins TRBV6-5 to TRBJ2-5; D gene uncertain. Trimming pared 2 bases from V and 5 bases from J, leaving 15 bases between. The germline gives CDR1 MNHEY, CDR2 SVGAGI. The CDR3 loop spans 15 amino acids. CDR3 in DNA: TGTGCCAGCAGTTACACTCCCTTGCTGTGGGAGACCCAGTACTTC. Residues: CASSYTPLLWETQYF.

This clonotype came up many times. Germline is not matched at one junction end, which may reflect a read error. The rearrangement uses TRBV4-1 and TRBJ2-7; 7 nucleotides line up with TRBD2. The germline gives CDR1 MGHRA, CDR2 YSYEKL. The CDR3 covers 17 residues. The CDR3 sequence is CASSQDNGGMGGWEHYF. The CDR3 DNA reads as TGCGCCAGCAGCCAAGATAACGGGGGAATGGGGGGGTGGGAGCATTACTTC.